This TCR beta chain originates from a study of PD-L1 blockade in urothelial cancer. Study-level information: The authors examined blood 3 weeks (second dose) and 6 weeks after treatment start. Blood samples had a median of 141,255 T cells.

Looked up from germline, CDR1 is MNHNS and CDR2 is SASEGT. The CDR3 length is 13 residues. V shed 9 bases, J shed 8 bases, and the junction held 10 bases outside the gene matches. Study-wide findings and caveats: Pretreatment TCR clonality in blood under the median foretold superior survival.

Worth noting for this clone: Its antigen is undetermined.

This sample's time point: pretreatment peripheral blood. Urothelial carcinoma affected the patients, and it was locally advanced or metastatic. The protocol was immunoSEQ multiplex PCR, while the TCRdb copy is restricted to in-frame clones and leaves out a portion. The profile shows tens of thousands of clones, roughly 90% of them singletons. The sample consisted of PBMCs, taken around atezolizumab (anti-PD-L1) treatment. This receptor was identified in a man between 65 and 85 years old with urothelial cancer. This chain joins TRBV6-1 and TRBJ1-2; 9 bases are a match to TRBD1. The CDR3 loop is CASTPGQGIGYTF. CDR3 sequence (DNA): TGTGCCAGTACACCGGGACAGGGTATCGGCTACACCTTC.